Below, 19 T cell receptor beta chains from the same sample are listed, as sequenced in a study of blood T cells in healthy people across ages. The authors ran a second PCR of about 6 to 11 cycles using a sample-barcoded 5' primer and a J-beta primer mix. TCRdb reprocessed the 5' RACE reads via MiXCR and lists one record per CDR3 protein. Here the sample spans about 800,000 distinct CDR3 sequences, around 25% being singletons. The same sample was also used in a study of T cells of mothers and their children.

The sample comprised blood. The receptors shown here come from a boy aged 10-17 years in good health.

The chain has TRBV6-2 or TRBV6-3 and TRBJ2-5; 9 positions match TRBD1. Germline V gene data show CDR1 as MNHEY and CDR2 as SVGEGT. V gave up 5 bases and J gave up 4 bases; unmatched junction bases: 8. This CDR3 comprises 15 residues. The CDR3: CASSVGQGISETQYF. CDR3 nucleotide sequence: TGTGCCAGCAGTGTAGGACAGGGGATTTCAGAGACCCAGTACTTC.

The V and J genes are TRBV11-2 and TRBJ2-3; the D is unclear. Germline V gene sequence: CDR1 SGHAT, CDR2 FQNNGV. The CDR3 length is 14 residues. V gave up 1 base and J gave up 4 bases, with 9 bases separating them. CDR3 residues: CASSLAHHPDTQYF. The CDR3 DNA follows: TGTGCCAGCAGCTTAGCCCACCACCCAGATACGCAGTATTTT.

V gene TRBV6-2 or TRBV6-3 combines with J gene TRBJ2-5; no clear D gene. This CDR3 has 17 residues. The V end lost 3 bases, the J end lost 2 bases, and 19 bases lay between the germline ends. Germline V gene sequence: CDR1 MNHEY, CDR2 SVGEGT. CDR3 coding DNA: TGTGCCAGCAGTTATCCCCCCTTGGGCCAGCAACAAGAGACCCAGTACTTC. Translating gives CASSYPPLGQQQETQYF.

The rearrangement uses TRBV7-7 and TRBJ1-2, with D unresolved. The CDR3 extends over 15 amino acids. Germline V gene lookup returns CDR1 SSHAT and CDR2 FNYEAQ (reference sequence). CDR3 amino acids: CAPPLIVAANYGYTF. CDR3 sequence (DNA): TGTGCGCCCCCCCTTATTGTCGCGGCTAACTATGGCTACACCTTC.

The CDR3 coding sequence is TGTGCCAGCAGCCCCCGGAGCGGGGGGTACTGGGATACGCAGTATTTT. Translating it yields CASSPRSGGYWDTQYF. This chain links TRBV9 with TRBJ2-3, with 9 bases lining up with TRBD2. CDR1 is SGDLS and CDR2 is YYNGEE in the germline V gene. This CDR3 has 16 residues. V lost 4 bases, J lost 6 bases, and 12 bases stayed unmatched.

The chain's CDR3 is CAVQGTGTDTQYF. The DNA for the CDR3 is TGTGCAGTACAGGGAACGGGGACAGATACGCAGTATTTT. J is TRBJ2-3 and V is TRBV28; D is perhaps TRBD1 (6 bases). The germline gives CDR1 MDHEN, CDR2 SYDVKM. The CDR3 covers 13 residues.

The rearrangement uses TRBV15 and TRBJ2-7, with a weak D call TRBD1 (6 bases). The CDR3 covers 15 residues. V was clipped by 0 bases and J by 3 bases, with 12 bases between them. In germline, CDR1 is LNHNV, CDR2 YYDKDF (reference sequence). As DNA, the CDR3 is TGTGCCACCAGCAGAGATCGGGAAGGGGGCTACGAGCAGTACTTC. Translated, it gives CATSRDREGGYEQYF.

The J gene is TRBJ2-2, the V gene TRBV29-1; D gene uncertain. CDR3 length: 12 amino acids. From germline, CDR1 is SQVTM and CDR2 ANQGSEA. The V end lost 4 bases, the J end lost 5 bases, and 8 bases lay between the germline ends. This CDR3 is CSVAARTGELFF. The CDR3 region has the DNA TGCAGCGTTGCGGCCCGGACCGGGGAGCTGTTTTTT.

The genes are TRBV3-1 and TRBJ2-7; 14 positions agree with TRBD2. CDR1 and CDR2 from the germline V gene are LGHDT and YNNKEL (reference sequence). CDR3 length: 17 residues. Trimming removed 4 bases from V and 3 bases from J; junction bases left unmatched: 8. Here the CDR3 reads CASSRDLGLAGGYEQYF. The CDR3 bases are TGTGCCAGCAGCCGAGATCTTGGACTAGCGGGAGGCTACGAGCAGTACTTC.

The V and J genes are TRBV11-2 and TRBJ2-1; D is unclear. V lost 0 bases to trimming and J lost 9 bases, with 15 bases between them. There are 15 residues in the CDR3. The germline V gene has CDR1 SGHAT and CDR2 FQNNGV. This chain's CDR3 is CASSLDSGLSIEQFF. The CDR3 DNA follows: TGTGCCAGCAGCTTAGATTCCGGGTTAAGCATTGAGCAGTTCTTC.

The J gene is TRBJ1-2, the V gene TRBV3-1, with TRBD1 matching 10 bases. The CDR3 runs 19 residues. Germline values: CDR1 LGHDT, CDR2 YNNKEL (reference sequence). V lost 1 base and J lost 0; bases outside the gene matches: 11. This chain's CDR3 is CASSQGQGADFGSNYGYTF. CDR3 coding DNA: TGTGCCAGCAGCCAAGGACAGGGGGCTGATTTTGGTTCTAACTATGGCTACACCTTC.

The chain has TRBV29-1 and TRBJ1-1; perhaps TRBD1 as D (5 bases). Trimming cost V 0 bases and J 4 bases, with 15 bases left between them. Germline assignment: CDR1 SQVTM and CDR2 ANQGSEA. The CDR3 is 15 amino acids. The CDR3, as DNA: TGCAGCGTTGAAGACGTCGGGGGGGTGGGCACTGAAGCTTTCTTT. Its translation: CSVEDVGGVGTEAFF.

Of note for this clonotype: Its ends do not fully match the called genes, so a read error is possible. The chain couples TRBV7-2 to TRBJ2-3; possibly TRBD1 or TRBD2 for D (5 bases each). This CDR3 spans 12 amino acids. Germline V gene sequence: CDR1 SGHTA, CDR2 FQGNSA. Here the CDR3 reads CASSRGEPARDF. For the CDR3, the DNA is TGTGCCAGCAGCCGAGGGGAACCGGCTCGGGATTTT. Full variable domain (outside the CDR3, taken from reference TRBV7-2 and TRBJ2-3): GAGVSQSPSNKVTEKGKDVELRCDPISGHTALYWYRQSLGQGLEFLIYFQGNSAPDKSGLPSDRFSAERTGGSVSTLTIQRTQQEDSAVYLCASSRGEPARDFGPGTRLTVL.

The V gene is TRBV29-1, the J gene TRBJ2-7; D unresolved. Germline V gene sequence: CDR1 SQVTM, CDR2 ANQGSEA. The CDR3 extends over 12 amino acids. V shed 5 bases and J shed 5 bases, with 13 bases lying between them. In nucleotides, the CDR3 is TGCAGCGTTCGTCCGCAGGTTAACGAGCAGTACTTC. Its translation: CSVRPQVNEQYF.

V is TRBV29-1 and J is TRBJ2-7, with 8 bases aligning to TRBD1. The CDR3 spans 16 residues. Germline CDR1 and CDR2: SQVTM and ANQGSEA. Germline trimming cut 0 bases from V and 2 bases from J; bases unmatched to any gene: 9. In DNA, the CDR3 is TGCAGCGTTGAAGAGGTTTCCGGGACAGGACCCTACGAGCAGTACTTC. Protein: CSVEEVSGTGPYEQYF.

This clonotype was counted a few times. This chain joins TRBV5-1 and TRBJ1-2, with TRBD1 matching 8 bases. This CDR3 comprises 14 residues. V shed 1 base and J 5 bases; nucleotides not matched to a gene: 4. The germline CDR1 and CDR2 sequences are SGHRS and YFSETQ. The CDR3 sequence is CASSLLGQVYGYTF. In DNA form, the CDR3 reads TGCGCCAGCAGCTTGTTGGGACAGGTTTATGGCTACACCTTC.

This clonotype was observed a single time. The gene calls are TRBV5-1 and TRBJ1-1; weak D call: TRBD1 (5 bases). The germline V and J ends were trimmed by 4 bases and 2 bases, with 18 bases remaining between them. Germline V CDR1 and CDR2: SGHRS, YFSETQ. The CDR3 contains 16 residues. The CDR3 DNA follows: TGCGCCAGCAGCCCCCGAGGAGGGGTGGCAAACACTGAAGCTTTCTTT. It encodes CASSPRGGVANTEAFF.

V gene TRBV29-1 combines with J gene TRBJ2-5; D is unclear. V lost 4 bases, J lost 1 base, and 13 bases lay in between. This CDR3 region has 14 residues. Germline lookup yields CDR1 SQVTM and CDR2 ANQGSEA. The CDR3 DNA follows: TGCAGCGTTGTCCCGGCCGGATCCCAAGAGACCCAGTACTTC. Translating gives CSVVPAGSQETQYF.

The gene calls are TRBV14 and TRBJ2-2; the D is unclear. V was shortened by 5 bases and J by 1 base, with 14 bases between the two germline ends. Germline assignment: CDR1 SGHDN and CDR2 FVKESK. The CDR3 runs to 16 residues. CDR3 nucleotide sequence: TGTGCCAGCAGCTACTTACACAGCGAGAACACCGGGGAGCTGTTTTTT. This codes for CASSYLHSENTGELFF. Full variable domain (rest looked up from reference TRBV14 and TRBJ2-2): EAGVTQFPSHSVIEKGQTVTLRCDPISGHDNLYWYRRVMGKEIKFLLHFVKESKQDESGMPNNRFLAERTGGTYSTLKVQPAELEDSGVYFCASSYLHSENTGELFFGEGSRLTVL.